This TCR beta chain came from a study of a mutant IDH1 vaccine in newly diagnosed glioma. Study information: Pretreatment consisted of radiotherapy, temozolomide, or both, with most receiving both. The study's findings and limits: Shifts in the top peripheral T cell clonotypes seemed unrelated to pseudoprogression. Vaccine-induced immune responses were detected in about 93% of patients.

Described time point: baseline, week 1 (first vaccination visit). The treatment is: pre-vaccination baseline after standard-of-care therapy. New WHO grade 3 or 4 astrocytomas that were IDH1-mutant and ATRX-lost occurred in the donors. The table came from immunoSEQ multiplex PCR; TCRdb's copy has only in-frame clones and leaves some out. The sample comprises 60,000 to 75,000 clones, 80% to 90% of which are singletons, and around 4.5% rests with the top ten. As for this clone: Its antigen is unknown.

The clonotype originates from a woman between 18 and 30 years old with glioma. Some clones in this sample may be carry-over from other donors' samples. The sequences come from peripheral blood mononuclear cells (PBMCs), collected from a glioma patient treated with radiotherapy, temozolomide or both.

The CDR3 DNA reads TGTGCCAGCAGTTACGACGCCCTCCAGGACTACGAGCAGTACTTC. This encodes CASSYDALQDYEQYF. V gene TRBV6-5 combines with J gene TRBJ2-7; D unresolved. Germline loops: CDR1 MNHEY, CDR2 SVGAGI. CDR3 length: 15 residues. Trimming took off 2 bases at V and 3 bases at J, with 14 bases between the two ends.